The source of this TCR beta chain is a study of a mutant IDH1 vaccine in newly diagnosed glioma. Time point specified: baseline, week 1 (first vaccination visit). Treatment of the sample: pre-vaccination baseline after standard-of-care therapy. The method was immunoSEQ multiplex PCR; TCRdb's version includes in-frame clones alone and lacks a portion of them. The data show about 66,000 clones, 86% seen once. Study-level points and caveats: Pseudoprogression showed no apparent link to changes in top peripheral T cell clonotypes.

V was clipped by 3 bases and J by 5 bases; unmatched bases: 3. CDR1 and CDR2 (germline): LNHDA, SQIVND (reference sequence). The CDR3 has 13 amino acids. Concerning this clone: What it recognizes is unknown.

This receptor was taken from a man aged 30 to 45 with glioma. This chain joins TRBV19 and TRBJ2-7; 8 nucleotides align to TRBD1. The sequencing here drew on PBMCs, taken from a glioma patient treated with radiotherapy, temozolomide or both. The CDR3 DNA is TGTGCCAGTAGTATCGACAGGGGCGACGAGCAGTACTTC. Residues: CASSIDRGDEQYF.